This T cell receptor (beta chain) is from a study of blood T cell repertoires in COVID-19. For the study at large: The cDNA or gDNA used as material had been derived from T cells, B-cell-depleted T cells, or PBMCs.

Profiling relied on immunoSEQ multiplex PCR, and the TCRdb table lists in-frame clones only, not all of them. Here the sample spans tens of thousands of clones, approximately 86% being singletons. With 1 base removed from V and 3 bases from J, the gap between germline ends came to 4 bases. The CDR3 length is 12 residues. Germline V gene data show CDR1 as LGHNT and CDR2 as FRNRAP. This TCR came from a man older than 75 with COVID-19, enrolled during active disease. The chain couples TRBV12-5 to TRBJ2-7; no firm D call. The sample comprised peripheral blood. The CDR3 sequence is CASGLARYEQYF. DNA of the CDR3: TGTGCTAGTGGTTTGGCCCGCTACGAGCAGTACTTC.